This T cell receptor (beta chain) came from a study of graft-versus-host responses after intestinal transplantation. The data were produced by immunoSEQ multiplex PCR, yet TCRdb's version contains in-frame clones alone and is incomplete. Of about 71,000 clones in the sample, less than 95% were seen once. Turning to this clone: Its antigen is undetermined.

Germline CDR1 SNHLY, CDR2 FYNNEI. Trimming took off 1 base at V and 4 bases at J, with 13 bases between the two ends. The CDR3 contains 15 residues. The chain combines TRBV2 with TRBJ1-2, with TRBD1 as a possible D gene (6 bases). The clonotype comes from a human donor who received an intestinal transplant. The sequenced sample was unstimulated CD8+ T cells sorted from spleen or lymph node cells, obtained before intestinal transplant. CDR3 bases: TGTGCCAGCAGTGAAGGGGGGGGACACCCCTATGGCTACACCTTC. The encoded protein is CASSEGGGHPYGYTF.